The clone carrying this T cell receptor beta chain has more than one count but fewer than ten. Its matching antigen is unknown. V was clipped by 4 bases and J by 3 bases; unmatched bases: 4. Germline lookup yields CDR1 LGHNA and CDR2 YSLEER. There are 17 residues in the CDR3. TCR alpha and TCR beta cDNA libraries carrying sample barcodes and UMIs were produced by 5'RACE using constant-segment primers. Via MiXCR, TCRdb re-called the 5' RACE reads, giving one row per CDR3 protein. The sample has a few hundred thousand distinct CDR3 sequences, 16% seen once. The source of the sample is a study of T-cell memory formation after mild COVID-19. Turning to the study itself: Among the donors, TCR clusters were largely specific to each donor.

General study results and limits: CD4+ bias marked clones expanding day 15 to 37, unlike balanced contracting clones. CD8+ contracting clones occupied EMRA, while CD4+ ones occupied mainly CM and EM.

Sequenced material: PBMCs or a T cell subset sorted from them (not recorded which). The genes are TRBV4-3 and TRBJ2-2; 14 positions match TRBD2. This TCR derives from a man younger than 35 who had mild COVID-19 (a few samples of this study predate the infection). Cell type and time point are not known. The CDR3 loop reads CASSRGTSGGYTGELFF. In DNA form, the CDR3 reads TGCGCCAGCAGCCGGGGGACTAGCGGGGGTTACACCGGGGAGCTGTTTTTT.